Included here is one T cell receptor (beta chain) sequence, with context. The protocol was immunoSEQ multiplex PCR, while the TCRdb copy is restricted to in-frame clones and leaves out a portion. Among about 40,000 clones listed, 89% were seen once. This record belongs to a study of T cell changes during pregnancy in multiple sclerosis. Germline CDR1 is SGHRS and CDR2 is YFSETQ. The CDR3 totals 14 residues. Trimming pared 4 bases from V and 4 bases from J, leaving 14 bases between. The TCR originated in a female donor with multiple sclerosis, enrolled in a pregnancy study. The specimen was CD4+ T cells from peripheral blood mononuclear cells, collected in the first trimester of pregnancy. V usage is TRBV5-1 and J usage is TRBJ1-2; D might be TRBD1 (6 bases). The CDR3 DNA is TGCGCCAGCAGCCTCTCCCGGGACATCTATGGCTACACCTTC. It codes for CASSLSRDIYGYTF.